This section outlines one T cell receptor (beta chain) sequence together with its context. The germline CDR1 and CDR2 sequences are GTSNPN and SVGIG (reference sequence). The CDR3 has 13 residues. The ends were cut back, 6 bases at V and 4 bases at J, with 15 bases in the middle. The source of the sample is a study of shared clonotypes between healthy human individuals. Assay: immunoSEQ multiplex PCR; the TCRdb copy retains only in-frame clones and omits some. The sample shows approximately 710,000 clones, about 90% of them seen only once. The material sequenced was memory CD8+ T cells from PBMCs. Subset noted: CD45RO+ cells pooled with CCR7-negative TemRA cells. The source of this sequence is a man aged 18 to 30 in good health. Some clones in this sample may be carry-over from other donors' samples. The chain couples TRBV30 to TRBJ1-1; no reliable D call. In DNA form, the CDR3 reads TGTGCCTGCCTTTGTTTCAGTAGCACTGAAGCTTTCTTT. It encodes CACLCFSSTEAFF.